The entry below describes one T cell receptor beta chain. With 3 bases removed from V and 0 bases from J, the gap between germline ends came to 7 bases. The CDR3 covers 14 residues. Germline CDR1 SGHKS, CDR2 YYEKEE (reference sequence). Assay: immunoSEQ multiplex PCR; the TCRdb copy retains only in-frame clones and omits some. The data contain about 63,000 clones, more than 75% of them singletons. The data derive from a study of PD-1 blockade in classical Hodgkin lymphoma. There was relapse after autologous stem cell transplantation in every patient, and there was variation in brentuximab vedotin exposure.

The sequence was collected from a human donor with classical Hodgkin lymphoma. The V gene is TRBV5-5, the J gene TRBJ1-3, with D unresolved. The sample here was peripheral blood mononuclear cells (PBMCs), taken before the second cycle of nivolumab. The CDR3 sequence is CASSWLGSGNTIYF. CDR3 nucleotide sequence: TGTGCCAGCAGCTGGTTGGGCTCTGGAAACACCATATATTTT.